The next 3 T cell receptor beta chains were all read from a single sample in a study of CD8 T cells in Susac syndrome. The authors reverse transcribed roughly 0.5 to 1 ug RNA with random hexamers. TCRdb called the immunoSEQ multiplex PCR reads again in MiXCR, with one record for every CDR3 protein. The repertoire holds some 220,000 distinct CDR3 sequences, with about 96% as singletons. Sequenced: CD4+ T cells from PBMCs. Every receptor here comes from a human donor with multiple sclerosis.

The rearrangement joins TRBV9 to TRBJ2-7, with D hard to call. CDR3 length: 13 amino acids. Germline CDR1 and CDR2: SGDLS and YYNGEE. V lost 4 bases and J 7 bases, leaving 15 bases between the germline ends. The CDR3 here is CASSPRTASEQYF. In DNA, the CDR3 is TGTGCCAGCAGCCCCCGGACCGCTTCTGAGCAGTACTTC.

The CDR3 bases are TGTGCCAGCAGCGAGGGTCAGGGTCCGAATTCACCCCTCCACTTT. Protein product: CASSEGQGPNSPLHF. The rearrangement joins TRBV11-3 to TRBJ1-6; tentative D call: TRBD1 (5 bases). The CDR3 has 15 residues. V was shortened by 5 bases and J by 7 bases, with 15 bases between the two germline ends. The germline gives CDR1 SGHNT, CDR2 YENEEA.

The V gene is TRBV30, the J gene TRBJ1-3, with D hard to call. The V gene's germline CDR1 is GTSNPN and CDR2 SVGIG (reference sequence). The CDR3 extends over 14 amino acids. V was pared by 3 bases and J by 3 bases, with 12 bases between. CDR3 sequence reads: CAWRPPGIGNTIYF. The DNA for the CDR3 is TGTGCCTGGAGGCCCCCGGGGATTGGAAACACCATATATTTT.